The source of this T cell receptor (beta chain) is a study of tumor and adjacent non-tumor tissue in lung cancer. Study background: Histology: about a dozen adenocarcinoma, a couple of squamous cell carcinoma, 1 small cell lung cancer.

Study observations and caveats: Tumor repertoires had a smaller top 100 clone share than normal lung. Compared with tumor, normal lung showed significantly lower TCR diversity.

The CDR3 is 15 amino acids. V lost 6 bases to trimming and J lost 5 bases, with 21 bases between them. Germline V gene data show CDR1 as DFQATT and CDR2 as SNEGSKA (reference sequence). The table lists this clonotype with many counts. Its cognate antigen is unknown. The library came from three nested PCR rounds adapted from ARM-PCR protocols. One entry per CDR3 protein, called by TCRdb with MiXCR from the multiplex PCR reads. Among roughly 200,000 distinct CDR3 sequences listed, over 55% were seen once. The template was RNA from unsorted bulk tissue. The receptor was derived from a man aged 55 to 70 with non-small cell lung cancer. The sequenced material came from lung tumor tissue. The V gene is TRBV20-1, the J gene TRBJ2-3, with D possibly matching TRBD2 (5 bases). As DNA, the CDR3 is TGCAGTGCCCATGAACCGGGAAGGGATCGAGATACGCAGTATTTT. It translates to CSAHEPGRDRDTQYF.